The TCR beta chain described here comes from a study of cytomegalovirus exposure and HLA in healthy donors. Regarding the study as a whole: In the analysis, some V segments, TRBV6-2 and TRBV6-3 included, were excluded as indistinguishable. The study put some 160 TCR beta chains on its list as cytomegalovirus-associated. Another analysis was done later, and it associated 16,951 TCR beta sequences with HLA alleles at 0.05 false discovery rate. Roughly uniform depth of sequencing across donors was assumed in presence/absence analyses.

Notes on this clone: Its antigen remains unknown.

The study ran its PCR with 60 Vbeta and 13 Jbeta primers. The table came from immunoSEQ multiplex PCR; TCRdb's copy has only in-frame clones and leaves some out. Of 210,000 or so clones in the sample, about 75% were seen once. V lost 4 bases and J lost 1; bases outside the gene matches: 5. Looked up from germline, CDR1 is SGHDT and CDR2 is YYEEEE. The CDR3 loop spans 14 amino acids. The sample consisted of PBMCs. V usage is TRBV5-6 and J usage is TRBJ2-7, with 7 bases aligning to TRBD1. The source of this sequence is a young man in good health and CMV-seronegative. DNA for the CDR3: TGTGCCAGCAGCCCGGGACAGTTTTCCTACGAGCAGTACTTC. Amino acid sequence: CASSPGQFSYEQYF.